A single sample gave rise to the 5 T cell receptor beta chains below, sequenced in a study of control samples from healthy donors and cancer patients. TCRdb keeps only in-frame clones here, not all; method: immunoSEQ multiplex PCR. Among 85,000 to 95,000 clones listed, more than 85% were seen once. Sequencing used blood. The receptors originated from a woman younger than 45 in good health.

The chain carries TRBV19 and TRBJ2-7; TRBD1 matches at 7 bases. This CDR3 comprises 14 residues. In germline, CDR1 is LNHDA, CDR2 SQIVND (reference sequence). Unmatched junction bases numbered 5, after V lost 6 bases and J lost 0 bases. The CDR3 loop reads CASRPRDSSYEQYF. In DNA, the CDR3 is TGTGCCAGTAGACCTCGGGACAGCTCCTACGAGCAGTACTTC.

The rearrangement joins TRBV20-1 to TRBJ2-3; D not resolved. V was trimmed by 4 bases and J by 2 bases, leaving 4 bases between them. Germline V lookup: CDR1 DFQATT, CDR2 SNEGSKA (reference sequence). The length of the CDR3 is 11 residues. CDR3 in DNA: TGCAGTGCTACGTACACAGATACGCAGTATTTT. As protein: CSATYTDTQYF.

This clone appeared once. The chain is built from TRBV15 and TRBJ2-1; 7 nucleotides line up with TRBD2. The germline V gene has CDR1 LNHNV and CDR2 YYDKDF (reference sequence). J was trimmed by 9 bases and V by 3 bases; bases with no gene match: 8. This CDR3 has 14 residues. CDR3 loop: CATSSGGRAVEQFF. In DNA, the CDR3 is TGTGCCACCAGCAGTGGAGGGAGGGCCGTTGAGCAGTTCTTC.

The J gene is TRBJ1-1, the V gene TRBV19; D is uncertain. V lost 3 bases to trimming and J lost 8 bases, with 19 bases between them. Germline V CDR1 and CDR2: LNHDA, SQIVND (reference sequence). This CDR3 comprises 15 residues. CDR3 bases: TGTGCCAGTAGTATTTGGAGGACCCGTCCGACCGAAGCTTTCTTT. Its protein product is CASSIWRTRPTEAFF.

V gene TRBV7-9 combines with J gene TRBJ2-1; D is uncertain. The germline CDR1 and CDR2 sequences are SEHNR and FQNEAQ (reference sequence). Trimming left V 2 bases short and J 2 bases short, with 10 bases between. The length of the CDR3 is 15 residues. In DNA form, the CDR3 reads TGTGCCAGCAGCTTATTAAGGCTAGCCTACAATGAGCAGTTCTTC. Translation gives CASSLLRLAYNEQFF. The full variable domain, completed using reference TRBV7-9 and TRBJ2-1, is DTGVSQNPRHKITKRGQNVTFRCDPISEHNRLYWYRQTLGQGPEFLTYFQNEAQLEKSRLLSDRFSAERPKGSFSTLEIQRTEQGDSAMYLCASSLLRLAYNEQFFGPGTRLTVL.